This T cell receptor beta chain emerged from a study of T cell repertoires in cytomegalovirus infection (dated 2019 in TCRdb). Concerning the study at large: Recently identified HLA-C-restricted CMV epitopes, whose presentation resists viral immunomodulation, were targeted by peptide stimulations together with well-studied HLA-B-restricted epitopes. Donor HLA type was relevant to the analysis, because carriage of CMV infection together with the matching HLA type was indicated by public TCR beta signatures. Here is what the overall study found, with its caveats: In the ex vivo response, HLA-C-restricted CMV-specific TCR beta clonotypes were dominant, and in two of eight donors the single most frequent clonotype came from this HLA-C-restricted group. In both this cohort and an independent roughly 400-donor cohort, the cumulative frequency of public TCR beta family members distinguished carriers of CMV infection plus the relevant HLA type.

About this clonotype: It has no known antigen specificity. There are no base qualities to consult, and no much larger clone falls within one base.

Explained via the paper, the treatment or condition label denotes: in vitro stimulation with specific CMV peptide epitopes to enrich CMV-specific T cells. TCRdb names Illumina HiSeq 1500 as the instrument used. TCRdb handled the public reads itself, with Q25 trimming in fastp and clone calling in MiXCR, and kept productive beta chains. CDR3 protein duplicates are merged, each entry listing the most common genes and DNA. Here the sample has about 310,000 distinct CDR3 sequences; roughly 25% occur a single time. The ten largest make up about an eighth of the sample. Sequences were derived from cultured PBMCs, sampled from culture after CMV antigen stimulation. This TCR was sampled from a human donor in good health (CMV status not recorded). Some clones in this sample may be carry-over from other donors' samples.

The nucleotides read TGTGCCAGCAGTTATATGGGCGGGTCAGCTGATACGCAGTATTTT. This sequence encodes CASSYMGGSADTQYF. The rearrangement joined TRBV6-2 or TRBV6-3 to TRBJ2-3, with a tentative D gene TRBD2 over 5 matching bases. V is pared back by 3 bases and J by 6 bases, with 16 bases lying between the germline termini. The CDR3, from cysteine to phenylalanine, totals 15 residues. Of the read, only the CDR3 DNA is kept; its 45 bases are in frame from base 1. CDR1 and CDR2, looked up from the germline V gene, are MNHEY and SVGEGT.